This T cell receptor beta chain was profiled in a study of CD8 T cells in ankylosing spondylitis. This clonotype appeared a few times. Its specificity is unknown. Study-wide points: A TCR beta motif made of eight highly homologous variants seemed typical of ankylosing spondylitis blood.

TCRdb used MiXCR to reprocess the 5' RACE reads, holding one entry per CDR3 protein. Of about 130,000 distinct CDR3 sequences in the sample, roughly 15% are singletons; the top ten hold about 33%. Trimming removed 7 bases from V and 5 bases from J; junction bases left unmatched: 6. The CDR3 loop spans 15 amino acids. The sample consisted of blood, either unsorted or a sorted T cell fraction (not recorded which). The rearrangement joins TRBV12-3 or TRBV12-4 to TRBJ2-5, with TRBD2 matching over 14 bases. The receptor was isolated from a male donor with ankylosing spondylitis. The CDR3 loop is CASTLTSGRAETQYF. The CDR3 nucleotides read TGTGCCAGCACCCTGACTAGCGGGAGGGCGGAGACCCAGTACTTC.